The rows below give T cell receptor beta chains drawn from one sample of a study of blood T cell repertoires in COVID-19. Clones were read by immunoSEQ multiplex PCR, and TCRdb kept only the in-frame ones, dropping some. Counted here are 290,000 or so clones, roughly 80% occurring once; the ten biggest clones make up approximately 5%. Material: PBMCs or T cells enriched from blood (not recorded which). Receptors were obtained from a man aged 35-49 years who had been exposed to COVID-19. The CDR3 runs from the conserved cysteine through the conserved F or W. D genes are given only for firm matches. Clone size is not always given. Where it is, it says once, few, many or a class for expanded clones.

15,TRBV30,TRBJ1-5,once,.,CAWSVSQGWNQPQHF,TGTGCCTGGAGTGTAAGTCAGGGGTGGAATCAGCCCCAGCATTTT
17,TRBV24-1,TRBJ2-5,.,.,CATSDLPSTGKEETQYF,TGTGCCACCAGTGATTTGCCTTCAACAGGGAAGGAAGAGACCCAGTACTTC
12,TRBV25-1,TRBJ2-1,.,.,CASSARGNEQFF,TGTGCCAGCAGTGCCCGGGGCAATGAGCAGTTCTTC
13,TRBV6-5,TRBJ2-1,.,.,CASLLVAYNEQFF,TGTGCCAGCCTATTGGTGGCCTACAATGAGCAGTTCTTC
14,TRBV7-8,TRBJ2-3,.,TRBD1,CASSPGGGADTQYF,TGTGCCAGCAGCCCAGGGGGCGGGGCAGATACGCAGTATTTT
13,TRBV4-1,TRBJ2-7,.,.,CASSPLLSYEQYF,TGCGCCAGCAGCCCCTTATTATCCTACGAGCAGTACTTC
16,TRBV27,TRBJ1-2,.,.,CASSLSFRSGGWGYTF,TGTGCCAGCAGTTTATCGTTCCGGAGCGGAGGCTGGGGCTACACCTTC
14,TRBV30,TRBJ1-6,.,TRBD1,CAWSTDRVNSPLHF,TGTGCCTGGAGTACAGACAGGGTAAATTCACCCCTCCACTTT
13,TRBV5-6,TRBJ1-2,.,.,CASRQQNLGGYTF,TGTGCCAGCCGCCAACAGAATCTGGGTGGCTACACCTTC
12,TRBV27,TRBJ1-1,.,.,CASSRVNTEAFF,TGTGCCAGCAGTCGAGTGAACACTGAAGCTTTCTTT
17,TRBV18,TRBJ2-1,.,TRBD1,CASSPNNPGQGVTEQFF,TGTGCCAGCTCACCGAACAACCCGGGACAGGGGGTGACTGAGCAGTTCTTC
13,TRBV13,TRBJ2-5,.,.,CASSLVGKETQYF,TGTGCCAGCAGCTTAGTCGGGAAAGAGACCCAGTACTTC
13,TRBV5-1,TRBJ1-3,once,.,CASSSYSGNTIYF,TGCGCCAGCAGCTCCTACTCTGGAAACACCATATATTTT
15,TRBV7-2,TRBJ2-7,.,TRBD2,CASSLQAGALGEQYF,TGTGCCAGCAGCTTACAGGCGGGAGCCCTTGGGGAGCAGTACTTC
12,TRBV24-1,TRBJ2-5,.,.,CATSARAETQYF,TGTGCCACCAGTGCCAGGGCGGAGACCCAGTACTTC
13,TRBV12-5,TRBJ1-1,.,.,CASATKMNTEAFF,TGTGCTAGTGCCACTAAAATGAACACTGAAGCTTTCTTT
14,TRBV3-1/TRBV3-2,TRBJ1-4,few,.,CASSRLGKGEKLFF,TGTGCCAGCAGCCGTCTCGGTAAGGGGGAAAAACTGTTTTTT